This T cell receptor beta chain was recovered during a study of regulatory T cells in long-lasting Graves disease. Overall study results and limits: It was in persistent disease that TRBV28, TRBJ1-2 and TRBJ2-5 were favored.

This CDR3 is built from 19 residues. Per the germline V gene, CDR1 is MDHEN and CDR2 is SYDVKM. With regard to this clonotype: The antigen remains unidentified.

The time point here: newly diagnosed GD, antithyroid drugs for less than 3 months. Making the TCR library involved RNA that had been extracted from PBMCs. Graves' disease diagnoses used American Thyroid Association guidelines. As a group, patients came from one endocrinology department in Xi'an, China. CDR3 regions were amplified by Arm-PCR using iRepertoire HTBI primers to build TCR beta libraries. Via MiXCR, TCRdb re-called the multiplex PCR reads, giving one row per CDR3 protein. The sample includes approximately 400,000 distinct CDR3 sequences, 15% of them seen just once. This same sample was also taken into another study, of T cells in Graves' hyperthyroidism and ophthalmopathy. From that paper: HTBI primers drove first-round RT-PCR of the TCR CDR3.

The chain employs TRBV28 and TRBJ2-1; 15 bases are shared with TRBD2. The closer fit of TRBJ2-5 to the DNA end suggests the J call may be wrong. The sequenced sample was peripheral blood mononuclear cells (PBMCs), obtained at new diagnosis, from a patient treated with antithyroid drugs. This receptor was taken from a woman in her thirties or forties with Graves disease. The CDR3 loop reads CASTPGGLAGGRGQETQYF. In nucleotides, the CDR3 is TGTGCCAGCACCCCCGGGGGACTAGCGGGAGGCCGTGGGCAAGAGACCCAGTACTTC.